This T cell receptor beta chain was retrieved from a study of cytomegalovirus exposure and HLA in healthy donors (dated by TCRdb to about 2017). With regard to the full study: In an earlier analysis of roughly 590 of the donors, 276 Gb of sequence data and 100 million or so unique TCR beta sequences from 180 million or so T cells were reported. An early release that covered about 600 HLA-typed donors contained approximately 300 gigabases of sequencing data and about 93 million unique TCR sequences. Of the roughly 400 genotyped donors, 70% to 90% were placed in the genetic ancestry cluster associated with self-reported Caucasian donors. The study aimed to test whether cataloging public T cell receptors could reveal signatures of past pathogen exposure. The T cell repertoires of some 700 subjects were profiled by immunosequencing and related to cytomegalovirus serostatus. Along with the approximately 600-subject first cohort, a separate validation cohort of over a hundred different subjects was used. High-throughput TCR immunosequencing, statistical association of individual TCRs with disease status, and machine learning were combined to predict cytomegalovirus infection status. In a later analysis, previously published TCR beta repertoires from 550 to 700 donors were re-analyzed and high-resolution HLA genotyping was added so that TCR occurrence patterns could be studied. In the later analysis, no new phenotypic data were used to find candidate immune exposures; instead, reliance was placed on TCR beta sequences and their occurrence across donors. An earlier analysis of 500 to 650 of the donors applied high-throughput TCR beta sequencing to assess whether each TCR beta V gene segment acted as functional or pseudogenic. Alongside the repertoire data, information on donor age, sex, ethnicity and CMV serostatus was compiled. In a later genetic analysis, genome-wide SNP genotypes for about three fifths of the roughly 670 donors were used, and that subset was treated as a discovery cohort. All discovery cohort repertoires had been generated on a single sequencing platform. HLA typing included class I and class II loci at four-digit resolution. The number of donors typed differed by locus, with about 629-630 for A, B, C, DRB1 and DQB1, 522 for DQA1, nearly 610 for DPA1, and roughly 450 for DPB1. Four to six DR-DQ haplotypes were handled as single units for association and clustering, since linkage in the cohort was strong. Among some 400 genotyped donors of the cohort, an average of around 220,000 unique TCR beta nucleotide sequences was sequenced per donor, of which roughly 17% were non-productive. Study-wide conclusions, independent of this receptor: Linkage disequilibrium might explain the correlated functional status among segregating V segments, but an unknown experimental factor could not be excluded. A further reported finding was that TCR beta sequences accurately predicted the HLA-A and HLA-B alleles for most subjects in the first cohort. In an earlier analysis of approximately 590 of the donors, most TCR beta V segments appeared in productive rearrangements about 87% or about 30% of the time, broadly matching IMGT annotations. At a false discovery rate of 0.05, a later analysis linked under 20,000 TCR beta sequences to specific HLA alleles. Because some donors lacked HLA typing at each locus, the association tests relied only on the typed subset. Across donors, most TCR sequences were observed very rarely, whereas some public TCRs were present in many individuals. Compared with equally common non-associated chains, HLA-associated TCR beta chains in a later analysis were more clonally expanded and had lower generation probabilities. Because the 87-base-pair reads could not distinguish some IMGT-functional V segments, including TRBV6-2 and TRBV6-3, those segments were excluded. The cohort was sequenced for TCR beta chains only, and without alpha or paired-chain data the features that could be detected were limited. The classifier was reported to diagnose cytomegalovirus status with high specificity and sensitivity in both the original and validation cohorts. The earlier analysis of a few hundred of the donors excluded 15 to 20 rarely observed V segments, including chromosome 9 orphons, because counts were too low. The sequencing pipeline was judged likely to have produced a cluster of highly shared sequence variants as a technical artifact. A later genetic analysis associated a missense DCLRE1C variant with V-gene and J-gene trimming of TCR beta chains, and an independent cohort replicated the association. Sequencing depth was assumed to be roughly uniform across donors in the presence/absence analyses, though that assumption may not hold. The only immune exposure information available for the cohort was CMV serostatus. A later genetic analysis reported fewer N-insertions in productive TCRs among donors in an Asian-associated ancestry cluster than the roughly 620-donor mean. In vitro tests confirmed that a few of the cytomegalovirus-associated TCR beta chains recognize cytomegalovirus antigens. It was suggested by the authors that the approach could potentially be generalized to other disease states and immunological phenotypes. A total of 164 TCR beta chains were listed by the study as associated with cytomegalovirus. According to a later analysis, most CMV-associated TCR beta chains appeared to be HLA-restricted, and the HLA associations seemed to be driven largely by CMV exposure. According to a later analysis, TCR association rates differed among HLA loci, with DRB1 alleles showing the most associated TCRs and HLA-C alleles showing the fewest. Strong co-occurrence of HLA alleles, especially DR and DQ, made assigning TCR associations to individual alleles difficult. In a later analysis, several top co-occurrence clusters were reported to appear linked to parvovirus B19, influenza, CMV and Epstein-Barr virus.

The method behind the library was the immunoSEQ multiplex PCR assay. The multiplex PCR relied on a mix of 60 forward primers for TCR Vbeta segments and 13 reverse primers for TCR Jbeta segments. The CDR3 region of rearranged TCR beta genes was amplified from genomic DNA by a multiplex PCR assay. The Illumina HiSeq System was used to sequence the amplified TCR beta libraries as 87-base-pair reads. As for the original processing: A later analysis counted tens of millions of unique TCR beta chains across the 550 to 700 repertoires, and some 12 million of these chains were shared by at least two donors. A nearest-neighbor algorithm error-corrected the raw reads and collapsed the reads into unique sequences, merging closely related sequences to remove PCR and sequencing errors. To assign V, D and J gene segments, CDR3 sequences were aligned to IMGT reference sequences. For a sequence to be retained, at least a six-nucleotide match to both a V gene segment and a J gene segment was required. A rearrangement was called productive if the CDR3 had no stop codons and remained in frame with V and J, and every other rearrangement was called non-productive. Following IMGT convention, CDR3 was defined as the stretch from the second conserved V-encoded cysteine up to the conserved J-encoded phenylalanine. Sequences without an unambiguous match to a single V gene segment were excluded from the earlier analysis of 500 to 700 of the donors. An earlier analysis of some 610 of the donors called V segments functional above 56.7% productive rearrangements and segregating when the between-donor standard deviation exceeded 5%. A statistical classification framework was built to diagnose cytomegalovirus status from the catalog of TCR beta chain sequences. A later analysis assigned V and J genes by comparing TCR nucleotide sequences with IMGT/GENE-DB human TR gene sequences. A later analysis assigned CDR3 sequences and most-parsimonious VDJ recombination scenarios with the TCRdist pipeline. A later analysis defined each TCR beta chain by its CDR3 amino acid sequence plus V-gene family, and excluded reads lacking a unique V-gene family. In a later analysis, 450 to 600 highly shared, low-generation-probability nucleotide sequences were removed to address suspected cross-contamination and a sequencing artifact. In a later analysis, a clonal expansion index for each public chain was calculated from normalized within-repertoire ranks of inferred template counts. A later analysis computed generation probabilities with a VDJ recombination model fitted to out-of-frame rearrangements, and checked the results against IGoR. Hypergeometric tests were used in a later analysis to score TCR-TCR, TCR-HLA and TCR-CMV co-occurrence, with a repertoire-size bias correction applied to the TCR pairs. To estimate false discovery rates, a later analysis permuted the HLA or CMV assignments 20 times. In a later analysis, co-occurring TCRs were grouped using DBSCAN, and TCRdist sequence similarity was added for clustering within HLA-allele-positive subsets. For co-occurrence clustering, repertoires with fewer than 30,000 or more than 120,000 public chains were excluded, along with about five repertoires with anomalous nucleotide sharing. This is the immuneACCESS table as TCRdb keeps it, with only in-frame sequences that have V and J called. A part of the clones is gone; compared with another copy, unresolved V genes explain less than half, and the rest is unexplained. That table furnishes V, J and clone size, whereas the DNA furnished D and trimming. The sample includes roughly 140,000 clones, with more than 75% observed a single time. Clones ranked in the top ten supply less than 2.5% of the sample.

Inclusive of the bounding cysteine and phenylalanine, the CDR3 is 17 residues long. Only the CDR3 DNA stays, 51 bases, in frame from base 1. CDR1 is given as MDHEN and CDR2 as SYDVKM, both from the germline V gene. For this chain, trimming is 6 bases at the V end and 7 bases at the J end, and the number of junction bases without a gene match is 16. For this clone: It has no known antigen specificity. Per-base qualities were not stored, and no clone one base away is much larger.

The cohort comprised 670 or so healthy bone marrow donors. All cohort members were sampled while nominally healthy, although unrecorded immune exposures were likely present. The donor was CMV seronegative and belonged to the group of over 300 seronegative cohort members. Every donor gave a peripheral blood sample, and the peripheral blood mononuclear cells from that sample were used for TCR beta sequencing. Genomic DNA was extracted from the blood cell samples with the Qiagen DNeasy Blood Extraction Kit. The material sequenced was PBMCs. This receptor was obtained from a woman between 18 and 29 years old in good health and CMV-seronegative. Recombination connected TRBV28 to TRBJ2-7, with 12 junctional bases fitting TRBD2. Here the CDR3 is given as CASSPGFRLAGVWEQYF. The nucleotide sequence is given as TGTGCCAGCAGCCCAGGTTTCAGACTAGCGGGAGTTTGGGAGCAGTACTTC.